One and the same sample provided the 4 T cell receptor beta chains below, sequenced in a study of T cell responses to AZD1222 COVID-19 vaccine. Assay used: immunoSEQ multiplex PCR; TCRdb lists only in-frame clones, some missing. This sample has about 180,000 clones; around 90% occur once, and the top ten carry about 4.1%. Material: peripheral blood, obtained 28 days after the second dose of the MenACWY control vaccine. The receptors come from an adult who received the MenACWY meningococcal vaccine as a control.

The chain uses TRBV25-1 and TRBJ2-7, with 7 positions matching TRBD1. The V and J ends lost 4 bases and 2 bases, in that order; junction bases with no gene match: 8. The V gene's germline CDR1 is MGHDK and CDR2 SYGVNS. This CDR3 has 15 residues. The CDR3 DNA reads as TGTGCCAGCAGTGCCCCGACAGGGACAACCTACGAGCAGTACTTC. It specifies CASSAPTGTTYEQYF.

The chain has TRBV7-9 and TRBJ2-3, with 12 bases that match TRBD2. The V segment lost 5 bases and the J segment 5 bases; nucleotides outside the gene matches: 5. Per the germline V gene, CDR1 is SEHNR and CDR2 is FQNEAQ (reference sequence). This CDR3 has 15 residues. The CDR3 bases are TGTGCCAGCAGCCGGACTAGCGGGACGCGAGATACGCAGTATTTT. Translation: CASSRTSGTRDTQYF.

The V call is TRBV10-2, the J call TRBJ2-7, with 10 nucleotides matching TRBD2. Germline V gene data show CDR1 as WSHSY and CDR2 as SAAADI. V lost 4 bases, J lost 0 bases, and 9 bases stayed unmatched. The CDR3 covers 17 residues. CDR3 sequence reads: CASSGLAGDFPSYEQYF. The CDR3 nucleotides read TGCGCCAGCAGTGGGCTAGCGGGAGATTTTCCCTCCTACGAGCAGTACTTC.

This chain joins TRBV30 and TRBJ1-5, with D unclear. Trimming removed 0 bases from V and 4 bases from J, with 10 bases in between. The CDR3 contains 14 residues. Per germline, CDR1 GTSNPN and CDR2 SVGIG (reference sequence). CDR3 sequence (DNA): TGTGCCTGGAGTGTTGGGCTGTTGAATCAGCCCCAGCATTTT. Its protein is CAWSVGLLNQPQHF.